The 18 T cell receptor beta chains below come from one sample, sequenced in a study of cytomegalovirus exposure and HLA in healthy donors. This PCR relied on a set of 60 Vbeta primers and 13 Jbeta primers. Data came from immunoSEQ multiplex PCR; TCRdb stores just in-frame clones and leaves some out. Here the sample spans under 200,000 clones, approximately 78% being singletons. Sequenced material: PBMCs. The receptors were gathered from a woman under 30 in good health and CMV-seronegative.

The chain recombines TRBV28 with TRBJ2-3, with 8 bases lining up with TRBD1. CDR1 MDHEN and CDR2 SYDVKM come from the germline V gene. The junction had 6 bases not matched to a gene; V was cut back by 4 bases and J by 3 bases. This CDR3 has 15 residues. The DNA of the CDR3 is TGTGCCAGCAGTTATCGGACAGGGCCGACAGATACGCAGTATTTT. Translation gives CASSYRTGPTDTQYF.

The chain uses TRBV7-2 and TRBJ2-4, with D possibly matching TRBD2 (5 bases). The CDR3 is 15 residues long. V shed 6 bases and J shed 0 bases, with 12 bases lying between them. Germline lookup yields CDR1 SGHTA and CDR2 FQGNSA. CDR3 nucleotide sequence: TGTGCCAGCAGTTCTCCGGACTTAGCCAAAAACATTCAGTACTTC. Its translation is CASSSPDLAKNIQYF.

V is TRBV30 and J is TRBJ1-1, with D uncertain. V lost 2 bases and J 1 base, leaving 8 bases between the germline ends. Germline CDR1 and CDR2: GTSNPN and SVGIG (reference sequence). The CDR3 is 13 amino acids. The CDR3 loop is CAWSRAGNTEAFF. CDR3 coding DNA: TGTGCCTGGAGTAGGGCGGGGAACACTGAAGCTTTCTTT.

CDR3 sequence reads: CASSLQGSYNEQFF. The CDR3 DNA is TGTGCCAGCAGCTTGCAGGGGTCCTACAATGAGCAGTTCTTC. This chain joins TRBV7-9 and TRBJ2-1, with D possibly TRBD1 on 6 matching bases. The CDR3 extends over 14 amino acids. Germline V CDR1 and CDR2: SEHNR, FQNEAQ (reference sequence). Trimming stripped 3 bases from V and 1 base from J, with 7 bases between.

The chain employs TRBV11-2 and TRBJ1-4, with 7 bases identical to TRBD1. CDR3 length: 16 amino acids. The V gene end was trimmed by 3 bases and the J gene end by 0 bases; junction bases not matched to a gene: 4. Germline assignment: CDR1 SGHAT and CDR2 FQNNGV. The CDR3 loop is CASSLTGRATNEKLFF. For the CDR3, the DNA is TGTGCCAGCAGCTTGACAGGGCGGGCAACTAATGAAAAACTGTTTTTT.

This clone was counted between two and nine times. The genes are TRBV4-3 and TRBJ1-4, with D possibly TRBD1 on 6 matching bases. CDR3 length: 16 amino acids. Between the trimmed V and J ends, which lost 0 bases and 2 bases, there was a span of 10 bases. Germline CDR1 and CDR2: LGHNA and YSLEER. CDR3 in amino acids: CASSQDWGRTNEKLFF. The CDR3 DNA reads TGCGCCAGCAGCCAAGATTGGGGGCGGACTAATGAAAAACTGTTTTTT.

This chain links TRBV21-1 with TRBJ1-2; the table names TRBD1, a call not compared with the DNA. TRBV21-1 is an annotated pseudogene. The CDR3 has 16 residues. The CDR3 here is CASSLNFPTANYGYTF. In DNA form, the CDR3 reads TGTGCCAGCAGCCTCAATTTCCCTACAGCTAACTATGGCTACACCTTC.

The CDR3 loop reads CASSQDQGEQYF. CDR3 DNA: TGTGCCAGCAGCCAAGATCAGGGCGAGCAGTACTTC. This chain links TRBV4-2 with TRBJ2-7, with a weak D call TRBD1 (5 bases). From germline, CDR1 is LGHNA and CDR2 YNFKEQ. Trimming shortened V by 0 bases and J by 6 bases, and 6 bases separated the two germline ends. This CDR3 contains 12 residues.

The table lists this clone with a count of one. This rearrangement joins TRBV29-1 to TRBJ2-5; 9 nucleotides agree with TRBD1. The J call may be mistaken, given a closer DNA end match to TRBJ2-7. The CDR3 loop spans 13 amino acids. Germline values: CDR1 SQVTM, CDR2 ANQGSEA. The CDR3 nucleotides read TGCAGCGCCCGGGACAGGGCGGCATACGAGCAGTACTTC. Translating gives CSARDRAAYEQYF.

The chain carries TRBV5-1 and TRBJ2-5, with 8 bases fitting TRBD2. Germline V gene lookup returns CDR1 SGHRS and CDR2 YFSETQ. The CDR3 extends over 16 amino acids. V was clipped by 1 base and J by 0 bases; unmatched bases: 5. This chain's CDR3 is CASSLLLAGNQETQYF. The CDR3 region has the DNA TGCGCCAGCAGCTTGCTCCTAGCGGGCAACCAAGAGACCCAGTACTTC.

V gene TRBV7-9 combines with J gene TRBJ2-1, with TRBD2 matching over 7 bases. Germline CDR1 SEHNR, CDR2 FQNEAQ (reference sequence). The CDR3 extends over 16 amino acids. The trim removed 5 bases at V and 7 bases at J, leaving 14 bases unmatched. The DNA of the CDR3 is TGTGCCAGCAGCGTTACCCAAAATCGAGCGGGAAATGAGCAGTTCTTC. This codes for CASSVTQNRAGNEQFF.

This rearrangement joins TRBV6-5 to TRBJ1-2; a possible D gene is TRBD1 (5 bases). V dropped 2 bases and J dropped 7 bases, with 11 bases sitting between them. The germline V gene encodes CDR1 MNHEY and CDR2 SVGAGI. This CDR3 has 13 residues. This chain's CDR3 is CASSYGRTSGYTF. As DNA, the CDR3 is TGTGCCAGCAGTTACGGGAGGACAAGTGGCTACACCTTC.

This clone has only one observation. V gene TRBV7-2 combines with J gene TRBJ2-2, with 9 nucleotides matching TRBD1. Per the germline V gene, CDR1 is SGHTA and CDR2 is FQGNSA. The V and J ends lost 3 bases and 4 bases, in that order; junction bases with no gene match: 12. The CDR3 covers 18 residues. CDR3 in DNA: TGTGCCAGCAGCTTGGATGGGTGGGACAGGGTGCGCACCGGGGAGCTGTTTTTT. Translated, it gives CASSLDGWDRVRTGELFF.

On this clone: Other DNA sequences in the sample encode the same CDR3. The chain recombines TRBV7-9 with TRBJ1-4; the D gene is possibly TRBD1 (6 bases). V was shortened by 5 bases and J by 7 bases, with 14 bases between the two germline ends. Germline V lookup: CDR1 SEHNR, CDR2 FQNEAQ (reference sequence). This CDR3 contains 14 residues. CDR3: CASSATGTGEKLFF. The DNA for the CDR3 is TGTGCCAGCAGCGCCACAGGGACGGGTGAAAAACTGTTTTTT.

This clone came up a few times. Here the CDR3 reads CARSRLAGLNTGELFF. The CDR3 nucleotides are TGTGCCAGATCGAGACTAGCGGGGCTGAACACCGGGGAGCTGTTTTTT. The chain links TRBV19 to TRBJ2-2; 11 positions agree with TRBD2. The CDR3 extends over 16 amino acids. In germline, CDR1 is LNHDA, CDR2 SQIVND (reference sequence). V lost 9 bases to trimming and J lost 1 base; unmatched junction nucleotides: 7.

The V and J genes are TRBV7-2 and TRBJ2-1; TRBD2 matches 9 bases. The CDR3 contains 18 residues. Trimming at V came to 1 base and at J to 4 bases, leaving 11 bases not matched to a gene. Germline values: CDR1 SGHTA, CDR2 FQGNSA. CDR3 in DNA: TGTGCCAGCAGCTTAGGAGAGGAACTAGCGGGCCTATACAATGAGCAGTTCTTC. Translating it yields CASSLGEELAGLYNEQFF.

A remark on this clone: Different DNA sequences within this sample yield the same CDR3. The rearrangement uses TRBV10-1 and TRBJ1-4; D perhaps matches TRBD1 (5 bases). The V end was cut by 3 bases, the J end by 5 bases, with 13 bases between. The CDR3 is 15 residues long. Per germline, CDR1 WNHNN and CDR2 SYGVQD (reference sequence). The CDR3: CASSERGGGNEKLFF. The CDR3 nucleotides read TGCGCCAGCAGTGAAAGGGGTGGTGGCAATGAAAAACTGTTTTTT.

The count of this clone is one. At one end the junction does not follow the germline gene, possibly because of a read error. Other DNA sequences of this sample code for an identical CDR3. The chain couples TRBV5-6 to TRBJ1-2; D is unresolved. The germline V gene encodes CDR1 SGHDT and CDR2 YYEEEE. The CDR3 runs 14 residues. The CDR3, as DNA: TGTGCCAGCAGCTTGGAATCGGGTCCGTATGGCTACACTTTC. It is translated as CASSLESGPYGYTF.